This entry lists 26 T cell receptor beta chains sequenced from one sample in a study of T cells after posttransplantation cyclophosphamide. TCRdb's copy holds only in-frame clones and misses some; the assay was immunoSEQ multiplex PCR. This sample has around 34,000 clones, each found more than once. Sequencing was performed on PBMCs. These receptors were collected from a man aged 50 or older in good health, CMV-negative, and a related stem cell transplant donor.

This clone has at least ten counts. The J gene is TRBJ2-7, the V gene TRBV10-2; D remains ambiguous. The germline CDR1 and CDR2 sequences are WSHSY and SAAADI. The CDR3 extends over 13 amino acids. Trimming shortened V by 9 bases and J by 0 bases, and 12 bases separated the two germline ends. This CDR3 is CASTEFFSYEQYF. CDR3 bases: TGCGCCAGTACAGAGTTTTTCTCCTACGAGCAGTACTTC.

This clone was recorded many times. DNA of the CDR3: TGTGCCAGCAGGATGAAGACAAAAAGTTACGAGCAGTACTTC. It yields the protein CASRMKTKSYEQYF. This sequence joins TRBV27 and TRBJ2-7; D remains unclear. Trimming cost V 6 bases and J 4 bases, with 16 bases left between them. This CDR3 has 14 residues. Per the germline V gene, CDR1 is MNHEY and CDR2 is SMNVEV (reference sequence).

In its sample, this clone was seen many times. The V and J genes are TRBV9 and TRBJ1-3; 7 bases map to TRBD1. From germline, CDR1 is SGDLS and CDR2 YYNGEE. The V and J ends lost 1 base and 8 bases, in that order; junction bases with no gene match: 24. The CDR3 sequence is 20 residues long. The CDR3 loop is CASSVPYIDRADFFRDTIYF. The CDR3 DNA sequence: TGTGCCAGCAGCGTACCCTATATAGACAGGGCAGACTTCTTCCGGGACACCATATATTTT.

Many counts were recorded for this clone. The chain couples TRBV2 to TRBJ2-3; tentatively, D is TRBD1 (6 bases). V was shortened by 5 bases and J by 3 bases, with 15 bases between the two germline ends. Germline V lookup: CDR1 SNHLY, CDR2 FYNNEI. The CDR3 is 15 residues long. DNA of the CDR3: TGTGCCAGCAGTCAGGACAGTTTTAGGACAGATACGCAGTATTTT. Translating gives CASSQDSFRTDTQYF.

The J gene is TRBJ1-6, the V gene TRBV27; 8 nucleotides agree with TRBD1. CDR3 length: 15 residues. V lost 3 bases and J lost 10; bases outside the gene matches: 8. The germline V gene encodes CDR1 MNHEY and CDR2 SMNVEV (reference sequence). The CDR3 DNA is TGTGCCAGCAGTTTCAAACAGGGGGGATACTCACCCCTCCACTTT. Protein sequence: CASSFKQGGYSPLHF.

The table lists this clone with many counts. The chain recombines TRBV7-8 with TRBJ2-1; 10 positions match TRBD2. The CDR3 covers 16 residues. Losses at the gene ends were 5 bases for V and 8 bases for J; bases not matched to a gene: 12. CDR1 and CDR2 (germline): SGHVS, FQNEAQ. CDR3 amino acids: CASSLRLAGVSDEQFF. The DNA for the CDR3 is TGTGCCAGCAGCCTAAGGCTAGCGGGAGTATCTGATGAGCAGTTCTTC.

Many counts were recorded for this clone. The rearrangement uses TRBV14 and TRBJ2-7; 8 bases match TRBD2. Germline V CDR1 and CDR2: SGHDN, FVKESK. V trimming: 4 bases; J trimming: 4 bases; junction bases outside the gene matches: 0. The CDR3 has 12 amino acids. CDR3 amino acids: CASSRLAYEQYF. The CDR3 DNA reads TGTGCCAGCAGCCGACTAGCGTACGAGCAGTACTTC.

This clone was seen many times. CDR3 region: CASSPGQQDEQYF. CDR3 DNA: TGTGCCAGCAGCCCGGGACAGCAAGACGAGCAGTACTTC. This sequence joins TRBV7-9 and TRBJ2-7, with 7 bases that match TRBD1. Unmatched junction bases numbered 6, after V lost 5 bases and J lost 5 bases. In germline, CDR1 is SEHNR, CDR2 FQNEAQ (reference sequence). The CDR3 loop spans 13 amino acids.

This clone has a count of ten or more. This chain joins TRBV6-1 and TRBJ1-5; the D gene is possibly TRBD1 (5 bases). This CDR3 comprises 15 residues. CDR1 MNHNS and CDR2 SASEGT come from the germline V gene. The germline V and J ends were trimmed by 2 bases and 4 bases, with 12 bases remaining between them. The DNA of the CDR3 is TGTGCCAGCAGTGAACAGGAAGGGACTAATCAGCCCCAGCATTTT. Protein product: CASSEQEGTNQPQHF.

The V and J genes are TRBV9 and TRBJ2-3; the D is unclear. V was shortened by 3 bases and J by 3 bases, with 5 bases between the two germline ends. Germline values: CDR1 SGDLS, CDR2 YYNGEE. This CDR3 comprises 12 residues. As DNA, the CDR3 is TGTGCCAGCAGCGCCCAGACAGATACGCAGTATTTT. It translates to CASSAQTDTQYF.

This clone was counted at least ten times. The chain couples TRBV5-6 to TRBJ1-2; D is possibly TRBD1 (5 bases). This CDR3 region has 13 residues. The germline V gene has CDR1 SGHDT and CDR2 YYEEEE. Deletions cut 5 bases from V and 0 bases from J, with 8 bases between. The CDR3 DNA follows: TGTGCCAGCAGTTCGACAGCTAACTATGGCTACACCTTC. It specifies CASSSTANYGYTF.

This clone came up many times. The rearrangement joins TRBV21-1 to TRBJ2-5; TRBD2 is the table's D call, not checked against the DNA. TRBV21-1 is a pseudogene segment. The CDR3 covers 14 residues. The CDR3 DNA is TGTGCCAGCAGCAAAGAGGAGGAGGGGGAGACCCAGTACTTC. It encodes CASSKEEEGETQYF.

This clone was recorded at least ten times. V gene TRBV10-2 combines with J gene TRBJ1-5, with 7 nucleotides matching TRBD1. Trimming cost V 8 bases and J 8 bases; bases outside gene matches: 9. Germline CDR1 is WSHSY and CDR2 is SAAADI. The CDR3 runs 13 residues. The CDR3 loop reads CASGGQRSEPQHF. The CDR3 region has the DNA TGCGCCAGCGGGGGACAGCGGTCAGAGCCCCAGCATTTT.

V usage is TRBV5-5 and J usage is TRBJ2-7; the D gene is possibly TRBD2 (7 bases). The germline gives CDR1 SGHKS, CDR2 YYEKEE (reference sequence). This CDR3 comprises 18 residues. Between the trimmed V and J ends, which lost 0 bases and 4 bases, there was a span of 23 bases. Written as DNA, the CDR3 is TGTGCCAGCAGCTTGGGAGATGACTTAGAGGGGGGGGCATACGAGCAGTACTTC. Amino acids: CASSLGDDLEGGAYEQYF.

This clone was observed at least ten times. The V and J genes are TRBV13 and TRBJ2-7; the D is unclear. This CDR3 region has 16 residues. Germline V gene sequence: CDR1 PRHDT, CDR2 FYEKMQ (reference sequence). The V and J ends lost 3 bases and 6 bases respectively, with 21 bases between them. CDR3 nucleotides: TGTGCCAGCAGCTTGAACGGGTTTGGCACTTTGAGCGAGCAGTACTTC. Translated: CASSLNGFGTLSEQYF.

This clone came up a few times. V usage is TRBV28 and J usage is TRBJ2-5; 11 bases align to TRBD2. The end of the DNA aligns better with TRBJ2-7, so the J call may be wrong. CDR3 size: 17 residues. The germline gives CDR1 MDHEN, CDR2 SYDVKM. The CDR3 DNA is TGTGCCAGCAGTTATGAACTAGCGGGAGACTACCTTCGCGAGCAGTACTTC. Encoded protein: CASSYELAGDYLREQYF.

This clone came up many times. J is TRBJ1-2 and V is TRBV27; D might be TRBD1 (5 bases). Between the trimmed V and J ends, which lost 6 bases and 4 bases, there was a span of 21 bases. The CDR3 has 16 amino acids. Germline V gene data show CDR1 as MNHEY and CDR2 as SMNVEV (reference sequence). In nucleotides, the CDR3 is TGTGCCAGCAGCCCTGTCGGTGACAGCGACCTCTATGGCTACACCTTC. Protein product: CASSPVGDSDLYGYTF.

This clone was detected many times. This sequence joins TRBV6-1 and TRBJ1-1; the match to TRBD1 covers 7 bases. The CDR3 is 18 residues long. CDR1 is MNHNS and CDR2 is SASEGT in the germline V gene. The V segment lost 0 bases and the J segment 0 bases; nucleotides outside the gene matches: 10. This chain's CDR3 is CASSEAYRGTSMNTEAFF. CDR3 sequence (DNA): TGTGCCAGCAGTGAAGCTTACAGGGGTACTTCCATGAACACTGAAGCTTTCTTT.

At least ten counts were recorded for this clone. The genes are TRBV5-6 and TRBJ2-7, with 8 bases fitting TRBD2. Germline values: CDR1 SGHDT, CDR2 YYEEEE. This CDR3 region has 16 residues. The J segment lost 3 bases and the V segment lost 4 bases, leaving 12 bases of the junction unmatched. CDR3 sequence (DNA): TGTGCCAGCAGCCGGGGGGTGGGTAGCGGGGTCTACGAGCAGTACTTC. This translates into CASSRGVGSGVYEQYF.

At least ten counts were recorded for this clone. The V and J genes are TRBV7-9 and TRBJ1-5, with D hard to call. This CDR3 region has 14 residues. Germline assignment: CDR1 SEHNR and CDR2 FQNEAQ (reference sequence). The germline V and J ends were trimmed by 3 bases and 6 bases, with 12 bases remaining between them. The CDR3 DNA reads as TGTGCCAGCAGCTTTGGCCAAATTCGTCAGCCCCAGCATTTT. This translates into CASSFGQIRQPQHF.

Ten or more counts support this clone. The gene calls are TRBV25-1 and TRBJ1-2; 7 bases align to TRBD1. V dropped 1 base and J dropped 8; count of bases not matched to a gene: 10. In germline, CDR1 is MGHDK, CDR2 SYGVNS. The CDR3 extends over 15 amino acids. In DNA, the CDR3 is TGTGCCAGCAGTGAATTAGGCAGGGGGGACGAAGGCTACACCTTC. It encodes CASSELGRGDEGYTF.

CDR3 nucleotide sequence: TGTGCCAGCACCCTGAGGGCCGTGCCGGGTGAGCAGTTCTTC. It codes for CASTLRAVPGEQFF. This sequence joins TRBV6-4 and TRBJ2-1; a weak D match, TRBD2 (5 bases). The germline CDR1 and CDR2 sequences are MRHNA and SNTAGT. Between the trimmed V and J ends, which lost 7 bases and 9 bases, there was a span of 19 bases. The CDR3 has 14 amino acids.

This clone has ten or more counts. V usage is TRBV25-1 and J usage is TRBJ2-7; D unresolved. Trimming removed 5 bases from V and 1 base from J, with 6 bases in between. Germline-derived CDR1 and CDR2 are MGHDK and SYGVNS. The CDR3 is 12 amino acids. Here the CDR3 DNA reads TGTGCCAGCAGTCCGCAGTCCTACGAGCAGTACTTC. This gives the protein CASSPQSYEQYF.

In this sample, this clone turned up many times. This chain links TRBV6-1 with TRBJ2-7, with 8 bases fitting TRBD2. The CDR3 contains 15 residues. V was pared by 4 bases and J by 6 bases, with 11 bases of the junction left unmatched. Germline V CDR1 and CDR2: MNHNS, SASEGT. CDR3 DNA: TGTGCCAGCAGTGCCCCGGGAGCGGGAGAGGGCGAGCAGTACTTC. As protein: CASSAPGAGEGEQYF.

CDR3 sequence: CSVTGFGETQYF. In DNA, the CDR3 is TGCAGCGTCACGGGATTTGGAGAGACCCAGTACTTC. V is TRBV29-1 and J is TRBJ2-5; a possible D gene is TRBD2 (5 bases). The germline V and J ends were trimmed by 6 bases and 4 bases, with 12 bases remaining between them. Per the germline V gene, CDR1 is SQVTM and CDR2 is ANQGSEA. This CDR3 spans 12 amino acids. The full variable domain, rest sourced from reference TRBV29-1 and TRBJ2-5, is SAVISQKPSRDICQRGTSLTIQCQVDSQVTMMFWYRQQPGQSLTLIATANQGSEATYESGFVIDKFPISRPNLTFSTLTVSNMSPEDSSIYLCSVTGFGETQYFGPGTRLLVL.

This clone occurred many times. The chain combines TRBV19 with TRBJ2-1; TRBD1 agrees at 7 bases. This CDR3 comprises 13 residues. The germline CDR1 and CDR2 sequences are LNHDA and SQIVND (reference sequence). After removal of 9 bases from V and 9 bases from J, the junction contained 11 bases not matched to a gene. The CDR3 DNA reads as TGTGCCAGCAACCGGGACAGAGAGGGTGAGCAGTTCTTC. Its translation: CASNRDREGEQFF.